Below, 30 T cell receptor beta chains from the same sample are listed, as sequenced in a study of T-cell reconstitution after alpha-beta-depleted transplantation in children. Molecular barcoding with unique molecular identifiers was used for the TCRbeta library. TCRdb used MiXCR to reprocess the PCR reads, holding one entry per CDR3 protein. The repertoire holds around 190,000 distinct CDR3 sequences, with approximately 6.3% as singletons. Here the sequenced sample was PBMCs, taken before TCRalphabeta/CD19-depleted stem cell transplant. Receptor source: a boy younger than 10 with acute lymphoblastic leukemia, due to receive a stem cell transplant.

This clonotype was detected ten times or more. The chain carries TRBV29-1 and TRBJ1-2, with D possibly TRBD1 on 5 matching bases. The CDR3 extends over 16 amino acids. Germline-derived CDR1 and CDR2 are SQVTM and ANQGSEA. With 6 bases removed from V and 3 bases from J, the gap between germline ends came to 23 bases. In nucleotides, the CDR3 is TGCAGCGTCCCGTCTTACGTGGGGCTAGGGGACTATGGCTACACCTTC. The encoded protein is CSVPSYVGLGDYGYTF.

This clonotype was observed at least ten times. This chain uses TRBV2 with TRBJ2-7; tentatively, D is TRBD2 (5 bases). This CDR3 comprises 13 residues. Germline V lookup: CDR1 SNHLY, CDR2 FYNNEI. With 5 bases removed from V and 3 bases from J, the gap between germline ends came to 11 bases. The CDR3 protein is CASSTRVGYEQYF. The CDR3 nucleotides are TGTGCCAGCAGTACGAGGGTGGGCTACGAGCAGTACTTC.

The sample holds a few counts of this clonotype. The CDR3 spells CASSSYVGESYEQYF. In DNA, the CDR3 is TGTGCCAGCAGCTCCTACGTGGGGGAATCCTACGAGCAGTACTTC. This chain links TRBV7-2 with TRBJ2-7; TRBD1 or TRBD2 may be the D gene (5 bases each). Trimming cost V 4 bases and J 1 base, with 14 bases left between them. Germline CDR1 is SGHTA and CDR2 is FQGNSA. CDR3 size: 15 residues.

At least ten counts were recorded for this clonotype. CDR3 region: CASSVDLNTEAFF. The CDR3 DNA is TGTGCCAGCAGCGTCGACTTGAACACTGAAGCTTTCTTT. This chain uses TRBV5-5 with TRBJ1-1; no definite D call. Deletions cut 4 bases from V and 0 bases from J, with 7 bases between. This CDR3 contains 13 residues. Germline CDR1 is SGHKS and CDR2 is YYEKEE (reference sequence).

The rearrangement links TRBV5-1 to TRBJ1-1, with D unclear. Trimming took 4 bases from V and 6 from J, leaving 10 bases between them. This CDR3 has 12 residues. Germline loops: CDR1 SGHRS, CDR2 YFSETQ. The CDR3 nucleotides read TGCGCCAGCAGCGCGGGCCGGGCTGAAGCTTTCTTT. This codes for CASSAGRAEAFF.

There are a few counts of this clonotype. The V call is TRBV6-2 or TRBV6-3, the J call TRBJ2-7; D is ambiguous. The germline gives CDR1 MNHEY, CDR2 SVGEGT. The V and J ends lost 0 bases and 5 bases respectively, with 17 bases between them. The CDR3 consists of 16 residues. In nucleotides, the CDR3 is TGTGCCAGCAGTTACTCCCCTATGGCGAATTACAACGAGCAGTACTTC. Its translation is CASSYSPMANYNEQYF.

CDR3 sequence (DNA): TGTGCCAGCAGCGTCACAGGGCCCAATTCACCCCTCCACTTT. Its protein is CASSVTGPNSPLHF. This chain links TRBV7-2 with TRBJ1-6; possibly TRBD1 for D (6 bases). Germline V gives CDR1 SGHTA, CDR2 FQGNSA. With 5 bases removed from V and 7 bases from J, the gap between germline ends came to 12 bases. The CDR3 extends over 14 amino acids.

This clonotype was observed at least ten times. The chain carries TRBV7-2 and TRBJ1-4, with unresolved D. Looked up from germline, CDR1 is SGHTA and CDR2 is FQGNSA. The length of the CDR3 is 15 residues. Trimming removed 5 bases from V and 0 bases from J, with 10 bases in between. Written as DNA, the CDR3 is TGTGCCAGCAGCCCCGATAGAGCAACTAATGAAAAACTGTTTTTT. Protein product: CASSPDRATNEKLFF.

Turning to this clonotype: One junction end does not reproduce the germline sequence, and a read error may be involved. The chain joins TRBV5-5 to TRBJ1-1; D call uncertain. This CDR3 is built from 15 residues. Germline V gene data show CDR1 as SGHKS and CDR2 as YYEKEE (reference sequence). DNA of the CDR3: TGTGCCAGCAGTTTCGGACCCTTAGTGAAAACTGAAGCTTTCTTT. Translation gives CASSFGPLVKTEAFF.

This clonotype occurred a few times. The chain is built from TRBV29-1 and TRBJ2-7, with D perhaps matching TRBD2 (6 bases). The CDR3 has 15 amino acids. V shed 3 bases and J shed 0 bases, with 15 bases lying between them. Germline loops: CDR1 SQVTM, CDR2 ANQGSEA. This CDR3 is CSVEDYRDSSYEQYF. The CDR3 DNA reads TGCAGCGTTGAGGATTACCGGGACTCCTCCTACGAGCAGTACTTC.

This clonotype was observed many times. V and J are TRBV20-1 and TRBJ2-2; no clear D. Germline assignment: CDR1 DFQATT and CDR2 SNEGSKA (reference sequence). This CDR3 is 13 amino acids long. The V and J ends lost 3 bases and 6 bases respectively, with 11 bases between them. CDR3 region: CSASTTWAGELFF. CDR3 bases: TGCAGTGCTAGTACTACATGGGCCGGGGAGCTGTTTTTT.

This clonotype showed up many times. The rearrangement links TRBV5-1 to TRBJ2-3; D gene ambiguous. The CDR3 contains 13 residues. V was trimmed by 4 bases and J by 2 bases, leaving 8 bases between them. CDR1 SGHRS and CDR2 YFSETQ come from the germline V gene. CDR3 nucleotide sequence: TGCGCCAGCAGCCCATCCGACACAGATACGCAGTATTTT. As protein: CASSPSDTDTQYF.

The chain links TRBV7-8 to TRBJ2-1; D possibly matches TRBD1 or TRBD2 (5 bases each). The CDR3 sequence is 15 residues long. Germline V gene data show CDR1 as SGHVS and CDR2 as FQNEAQ. Trimming took 7 bases from V and 3 from J, leaving 16 bases between them. The CDR3 here is CASTLVGVVYNEQFF. The CDR3 nucleotides are TGTGCCAGCACCCTGGTGGGGGTGGTCTACAATGAGCAGTTCTTC.

This clonotype was counted many times. The rearrangement joins TRBV29-1 to TRBJ1-1, with D perhaps matching TRBD1 (5 bases). Germline lookup yields CDR1 SQVTM and CDR2 ANQGSEA. Trimming shortened V by 5 bases and J by 4 bases, and 11 bases separated the two germline ends. There are 12 residues in the CDR3. The CDR3, as DNA: TGCAGCGTTCGGGGGTGGGTCACTGAAGCTTTCTTT. Protein: CSVRGWVTEAFF.

Ten or more counts support this clonotype. This chain links TRBV5-5 with TRBJ1-5; the match to TRBD1 covers 7 bases. J lost 3 bases, V lost 4 bases, and 7 bases had no gene match. This CDR3 contains 15 residues. Germline V gives CDR1 SGHKS, CDR2 YYEKEE (reference sequence). The CDR3 DNA follows: TGTGCCAGCAGCGGGCCCAGGGGGACCAATCAGCCCCAGCATTTT. It translates to CASSGPRGTNQPQHF. Using reference TRBV5-5 and TRBJ1-5 for the parts outside the CDR3, the full variable domain is DAGVTQSPTHLIKTRGQQVTLRCSPISGHKSVSWYQQVLGQGPQFIFQYYEKEERGRGNFPDRFSARQFPNYSSELNVNALLLGDSALYLCASSGPRGTNQPQHFGDGTRLSIL.

This clonotype occurred many times. This CDR3 reads CASSPDTPSGTQYF. DNA of the CDR3: TGTGCCAGCAGCCCAGACACCCCTAGCGGAACGCAGTATTTT. The genes are TRBV7-9 and TRBJ2-3, with 7 bases fitting TRBD2. The CDR3 covers 14 residues. Germline lookup yields CDR1 SEHNR and CDR2 FQNEAQ (reference sequence). V was clipped by 5 bases and J by 9 bases; unmatched bases: 11.

This clonotype was found many times. The rearrangement joins TRBV29-1 to TRBJ2-5; D possibly corresponds to TRBD1 (6 bases). The germline gives CDR1 SQVTM, CDR2 ANQGSEA. Trimming took off 4 bases at V and 4 bases at J, with 19 bases between the two ends. The CDR3 spans 15 residues. The CDR3 DNA follows: TGCAGCGTTGGAATATCTTGGGGGCGCGGAGAGACCCAGTACTTC. The encoded protein is CSVGISWGRGETQYF.

The CDR3 DNA reads as TGTGCCAGCAGGGGGAGGGGGAAAAGAGATACGCAGTATTTT. It is translated as CASRGRGKRDTQYF. The chain carries TRBV28 and TRBJ2-3; D may be TRBD2 (7 bases). Germline V CDR1 and CDR2: MDHEN, SYDVKM. Trimming removed 6 bases from V and 5 bases from J, with 15 bases in between. The CDR3 loop spans 14 amino acids.

This clonotype has at least ten counts. The V gene is TRBV4-3, the J gene TRBJ2-3, with 10 bases matching TRBD2. Germline trimming cut 0 bases from V and 4 bases from J; bases unmatched to any gene: 16. The CDR3 runs to 20 residues. Germline lookup yields CDR1 LGHNA and CDR2 YSLEER. The CDR3 DNA is TGCGCCAGCAGCCAAGATTTTGAGGCTAGCGGGAGTGGGAGGGCAGATACGCAGTATTTT. Translated, it gives CASSQDFEASGSGRADTQYF.

J is TRBJ2-3 and V is TRBV15; a possible D gene is TRBD2 (5 bases). Trimming left V 6 bases short and J 5 bases short, with 15 bases between. This CDR3 comprises 14 residues. Germline V lookup: CDR1 LNHNV, CDR2 YYDKDF (reference sequence). CDR3 nucleotides: TGTGCCACCAGTCCCGAGGAGCGGAAAGATACGCAGTATTTT. Translating it yields CATSPEERKDTQYF.

This CDR3 reads CASSPLPTGEGTQYF. The DNA for the CDR3 is TGTGCCAGCAGCCCTCTTCCTACAGGTGAAGGGACCCAGTACTTC. The genes are TRBV7-7 and TRBJ2-5; a weak D match, TRBD1 (5 bases). Germline V gene data show CDR1 as SSHAT and CDR2 as FNYEAQ (reference sequence). The V end was cut by 5 bases, the J end by 7 bases, with 20 bases between. There are 15 residues in the CDR3.

J is TRBJ2-5 and V is TRBV27; 11 bases match TRBD2. The germline CDR1 and CDR2 sequences are MNHEY and SMNVEV (reference sequence). CDR3 size: 15 residues. V lost 6 bases to trimming and J lost 0 bases; unmatched junction nucleotides: 3. CDR3 bases: TGTGCCAGCAGACTAGCGGGAGCCCACCAAGAGACCCAGTACTTC. Translation: CASRLAGAHQETQYF.

This clonotype was detected only a few times. The J gene is TRBJ2-2, the V gene TRBV3-1; weak D call: TRBD1 (5 bases). Germline V gene data show CDR1 as LGHDT and CDR2 as YNNKEL (reference sequence). The V and J ends lost 0 bases and 2 bases respectively, with 13 bases between them. The CDR3 runs to 17 residues. CDR3 sequence: CASSQDHDRLNTGELFF. The CDR3 DNA is TGTGCCAGCAGCCAAGATCACGACAGACTCAACACCGGGGAGCTGTTTTTT.

This clonotype was found many times. J is TRBJ2-5 and V is TRBV9; 13 nucleotides line up with TRBD2. The length of the CDR3 is 14 residues. CDR1 is SGDLS and CDR2 is YYNGEE in the germline V gene. After removal of 3 bases from V and 7 bases from J, the junction contained 3 bases not matched to a gene. The CDR3 sequence: CASSGGLAGMTQYF. CDR3 in DNA: TGTGCCAGCAGCGGGGGACTAGCGGGGATGACCCAGTACTTC.

This clonotype was detected ten times or more. The V gene is TRBV4-3, the J gene TRBJ2-3, with TRBD2 matching 9 bases. CDR1 is LGHNA and CDR2 is YSLEER in the germline V gene. The CDR3 spans 17 residues. V was clipped by 1 base and J by 3 bases; unmatched bases: 8. The CDR3 reads CASSQGAGGMKTDTQYF. DNA for the CDR3: TGCGCCAGCAGCCAAGGTGCGGGGGGGATGAAAACAGATACGCAGTATTTT.

This clonotype has a count of ten or more. This chain connects TRBV12-3 or TRBV12-4 to TRBJ2-1; D assignment may be TRBD1 or TRBD2 (5 bases each). This CDR3 spans 15 amino acids. Trimming pared 4 bases from V and 3 bases from J, leaving 13 bases between. Here the CDR3 reads CASSSQSGHYNEQFF. CDR3 DNA sequence: TGTGCCAGCAGTTCTCAGAGCGGACACTACAATGAGCAGTTCTTC.

A few counts support this clonotype. The chain couples TRBV7-3 to TRBJ2-3; maybe TRBD2 (5 bases). The V and J ends lost 4 bases and 1 base respectively, with 12 bases between them. The CDR3 consists of 15 residues. Germline CDR1 SGHTA, CDR2 FQGTGA. The CDR3 loop is CASSSVGRGTDTQYF. As DNA, the CDR3 is TGTGCCAGCAGCTCTGTCGGGCGGGGCACAGATACGCAGTATTTT.

This clonotype has only a few counts. The chain recombines TRBV2 with TRBJ1-1; D not certain. CDR1 and CDR2 (germline): SNHLY, FYNNEI. This CDR3 is 13 amino acids long. V gave up 5 bases and J gave up 6 bases, with 13 bases separating them. This CDR3 is CASSNDGLPEAFF. CDR3 nucleotides: TGTGCCAGCAGTAACGACGGTCTCCCTGAAGCTTTCTTT.

This clonotype was seen many times. V gene TRBV29-1 combines with J gene TRBJ2-3; D is perhaps TRBD1 (5 bases). This CDR3 spans 13 amino acids. Looked up from germline, CDR1 is SQVTM and CDR2 is ANQGSEA. The V gene lost 5 bases and the J gene lost 2 bases, with 11 bases spanning the gap. CDR3 sequence: CSVKGLNTDTQYF. CDR3 in DNA: TGCAGCGTTAAGGGGCTGAACACAGATACGCAGTATTTT.

In this sample, this clonotype turned up many times. The chain combines TRBV20-1 with TRBJ2-7; D might be TRBD2 (6 bases). Per germline, CDR1 DFQATT and CDR2 SNEGSKA (reference sequence). This CDR3 region has 17 residues. Trimming left V 1 base short and J 5 bases short, with 24 bases between. The CDR3 DNA sequence: TGCAGTGCTAGAGGTCTCTCCCCCGAGACTAGTATAGACGAGCAGTACTTC. It specifies CSARGLSPETSIDEQYF.